This TCR beta chain was profiled in a study of blood T cell repertoires in COVID-19. Study as a whole: Sample material is recorded as cDNA or gDNA derived from T cells, B-cell-depleted T cells, or PBMCs.

Data came from immunoSEQ multiplex PCR; TCRdb stores just in-frame clones and leaves some out. The repertoire holds approximately 300,000 clones, with around 82% as singletons. Material: peripheral blood. The receptor was derived from a woman between 50 and 59 years old with acute or convalescent COVID-19.

The CDR3 protein is CASSFWGLAGGGKTQYF. The CDR3, as DNA: TGTGCCAGCAGCTTCTGGGGACTAGCGGGAGGTGGGAAGACCCAGTACTTC. The V and J genes are TRBV7-2 and TRBJ2-5, with 15 bases that match TRBD2. Trimming removed 3 bases from V and 6 bases from J; junction bases left unmatched: 8. This CDR3 spans 17 amino acids. Germline CDR1 is SGHTA and CDR2 is FQGNSA.